This passage covers 29 T cell receptor beta chains from one sample sequenced in a study of cytomegalovirus exposure and HLA in healthy donors. The primer mix had 60 Vbeta and 13 Jbeta primers. Profiling relied on immunoSEQ multiplex PCR, and the TCRdb table lists in-frame clones only, not all of them. The repertoire consists of roughly 99,000 clones, with 77% occurring once and the leading ten covering 4.2%. Sequenced input: PBMCs. All receptors come from a male donor in good health and CMV-seronegative.

This rearrangement joins TRBV21-1 to TRBJ2-7; the table assigns TRBD2, which was not confirmed against the DNA. TRBV21-1 is flagged as a pseudogene. The CDR3 loop spans 14 amino acids. The CDR3 loop reads CASSNRGGSYEQYF. CDR3 nucleotide sequence: TGTGCCAGCAGCAATCGCGGGGGTTCCTACGAGCAGTACTTC.

J is TRBJ1-2 and V is TRBV10-1; 8 bases line up with TRBD1. With 10 bases clipped from V and 3 bases from J, the junction kept 4 bases outside the gene matches. CDR3 length: 12 amino acids. CDR1 and CDR2 from the germline V gene are WNHNN and SYGVQD (reference sequence). CDR3 nucleotide sequence: TGCGCCACACAGGACAGGGACTATGGCTACACCTTC. Its protein is CATQDRDYGYTF.

Only a few counts were recorded for this clone. V gene TRBV30 combines with J gene TRBJ2-2; D is possibly TRBD1 (5 bases). The CDR3 is 13 amino acids. Germline V gene lookup returns CDR1 GTSNPN and CDR2 SVGIG (reference sequence). The ends were cut back, 3 bases at V and 4 bases at J, with 9 bases in the middle. The CDR3 DNA reads as TGTGCCTGGAGAGGGGAATCCACCGGGGAGCTGTTTTTT. This codes for CAWRGESTGELFF.

The chain combines TRBV7-9 with TRBJ2-1; 7 positions agree with TRBD2. After removal of 6 bases from V and 6 bases from J, the junction contained 11 bases not matched to a gene. The CDR3 consists of 15 residues. The germline CDR1 and CDR2 sequences are SEHNR and FQNEAQ (reference sequence). This CDR3 reads CASRPGASGGNEQFF. CDR3 sequence (DNA): TGTGCCAGCAGGCCTGGCGCATCGGGAGGCAATGAGCAGTTCTTC.

This CDR3 reads CASSLTSGRATYEQFF. In DNA, the CDR3 is TGTGCCAGCAGCTTAACAAGCGGGAGGGCCACTTATGAGCAGTTCTTC. The chain uses TRBV7-9 and TRBJ2-1; 10 bases fit TRBD2. The CDR3 totals 16 residues. With V trimmed by 2 bases and J by 8 bases, 9 bases remained unmatched. Germline CDR1 SEHNR, CDR2 FQNEAQ (reference sequence).

V and J are TRBV19 and TRBJ2-7; TRBD2 might be the D (6 bases). Trimming removed 5 bases from V and 2 bases from J, with 16 bases in between. The CDR3 has 15 amino acids. Germline CDR1 reads LNHDA; CDR2 reads SQIVND (reference sequence). CDR3 sequence: CASSVLSGAPYEQYF. CDR3 bases: TGTGCCAGTAGTGTCCTTAGCGGAGCCCCCTACGAGCAGTACTTC.

The chain carries TRBV29-1 and TRBJ2-7, with 9 bases fitting TRBD1. The CDR3 consists of 12 residues. Germline values: CDR1 SQVTM, CDR2 ANQGSEA. J was trimmed by 2 bases and V by 5 bases; bases with no gene match: 1. The DNA for the CDR3 is TGCAGCGTTCGACAGGGGGCCTACGAGCAGTACTTC. Translating gives CSVRQGAYEQYF.

The chain carries TRBV6-5 and TRBJ2-1; 8 bases line up with TRBD2. The CDR3 has 15 residues. Unmatched junction bases numbered 13, after V lost 7 bases and J lost 8 bases. From germline, CDR1 is MNHEY and CDR2 SVGAGI. In DNA, the CDR3 is TGTGCCAGCACCACATCTGGGACTAGTGGAGATGAGCAGTTCTTC. The encoded protein is CASTTSGTSGDEQFF.

This chain uses TRBV6-5 with TRBJ2-5, with D perhaps matching TRBD2 (6 bases). The J call may not be correct, given that the DNA end is closer to TRBJ2-7. Germline loops: CDR1 MNHEY, CDR2 SVGAGI. This CDR3 spans 14 amino acids. The CDR3: CASRPRDFYYEQYF. CDR3 sequence (DNA): TGTGCCAGCAGACCCCGGGACTTCTACTACGAGCAGTACTTC.

The rearrangement links TRBV7-9 to TRBJ2-5; TRBD2 is a possible D gene (6 bases). With the DNA end fitting TRBJ2-7 better, the J assignment may be wrong. Looked up from germline, CDR1 is SEHNR and CDR2 is FQNEAQ (reference sequence). This CDR3 region has 15 residues. For the CDR3, the DNA is TGTGCCAGCAGCTTTACCGGGACTCGGTTGGCCGAGCAGTACTTC. As protein: CASSFTGTRLAEQYF.

The chain combines TRBV27 with TRBJ2-7; D perhaps matches TRBD1 (6 bases). V was trimmed by 3 bases and J by 7 bases, leaving 13 bases between them. Germline loops: CDR1 MNHEY, CDR2 SMNVEV (reference sequence). This CDR3 has 13 residues. The CDR3 region is CASSFTGFGEQYF. The CDR3 DNA follows: TGTGCCAGCAGTTTCACAGGGTTTGGAGAGCAGTACTTC.

The rearrangement links TRBV6-1 to TRBJ2-2; TRBD1 aligns across 7 bases. The junction had 5 bases not matched to a gene; V was cut back by 3 bases and J by 1 base. Germline values: CDR1 MNHNS, CDR2 SASEGT. CDR3 length: 16 amino acids. In nucleotides, the CDR3 is TGTGCCAGCAGTGATTTAGGGGACAGGAACACCGGGGAGCTGTTTTTT. It yields the protein CASSDLGDRNTGELFF.

This sequence joins TRBV6-5 and TRBJ1-1; D may be TRBD1 (5 bases). In germline, CDR1 is MNHEY, CDR2 SVGAGI. The CDR3 has 12 amino acids. V was shortened by 4 bases and J by 8 bases, with 11 bases between the two germline ends. The CDR3 protein is CASSFDDREAFF. DNA for the CDR3: TGTGCCAGCAGTTTTGACGACAGAGAAGCTTTCTTT.

This clone was recorded a few times. The V and J genes are TRBV19 and TRBJ2-5, with 12 nucleotides matching TRBD2. The junction had 6 bases not matched to a gene; V was cut back by 5 bases and J by 2 bases. Germline V gene data show CDR1 as LNHDA and CDR2 as SQIVND (reference sequence). The CDR3 covers 16 residues. The CDR3 region has the DNA TGTGCCAGTAGTGTCTCACTAGCGGGAGGTCAAGAGACCCAGTACTTC. Translating it yields CASSVSLAGGQETQYF.

The chain employs TRBV30 and TRBJ2-1; 9 bases line up with TRBD2. Germline V gene lookup returns CDR1 GTSNPN and CDR2 SVGIG (reference sequence). V was pared by 7 bases and J by 4 bases, with 8 bases of the junction left unmatched. The CDR3 covers 14 residues. CDR3 loop: CASSRLADYNEQFF. CDR3 bases: TGTGCCTCTTCCAGACTAGCGGATTACAATGAGCAGTTCTTC.

The rearrangement links TRBV10-3 to TRBJ2-7; D call uncertain. V lost 3 bases to trimming and J lost 3 bases, with 6 bases between them. Looked up from germline, CDR1 is ENHRY and CDR2 is SYGVKD. The CDR3 spans 12 residues. The CDR3 protein is CAISDADYEQYF. The CDR3 DNA reads as TGTGCCATCAGTGATGCGGACTACGAGCAGTACTTC.

V gene TRBV4-1 combines with J gene TRBJ2-7; TRBD2 matches at 10 bases. This CDR3 comprises 19 residues. With 0 bases clipped from V and 7 bases from J, the junction kept 18 bases outside the gene matches. Germline V gives CDR1 MGHRA, CDR2 YSYEKL. The CDR3 region is CASSQDWTSGAPKVFEQYF. DNA for the CDR3: TGCGCCAGCAGCCAAGATTGGACTAGCGGAGCCCCGAAGGTCTTTGAGCAGTACTTC.

The chain combines TRBV2 with TRBJ2-5; 11 nucleotides match TRBD2. The J call may be wrong; the DNA end is better matched by TRBJ2-7. The CDR3 is 15 amino acids. The germline gives CDR1 SNHLY, CDR2 FYNNEI. CDR3 in amino acids: CASSFGLAGASEQYF. DNA for the CDR3: TGTGCCAGCAGTTTCGGACTAGCGGGCGCGAGCGAGCAGTACTTC.

This chain joins TRBV30 and TRBJ1-2; D uncertain. With 0 bases removed from V and 6 bases from J, the gap between germline ends came to 11 bases. The CDR3 is 13 amino acids. The germline V gene has CDR1 GTSNPN and CDR2 SVGIG (reference sequence). This CDR3 reads CAWSVKASDGYTF. CDR3 sequence (DNA): TGTGCCTGGAGTGTTAAGGCAAGCGATGGCTACACCTTC.

The chain recombines TRBV4-1 with TRBJ2-4, with 7 nucleotides matching TRBD1. CDR3 length: 17 residues. CDR1 and CDR2 (germline): MGHRA, YSYEKL. The ends lost 3 bases at V and 3 bases at J; junction bases unmatched: 11. CDR3 DNA: TGCGCCAGCAGCCAGACTCGGGACAGTCGGGTCAAAAACATTCAGTACTTC. Its protein product is CASSQTRDSRVKNIQYF.

This chain uses TRBV10-1 with TRBJ1-6, with D unclear. The CDR3 sequence is 13 residues long. Trimming shortened V by 6 bases and J by 11 bases, and 14 bases separated the two germline ends. Per the germline V gene, CDR1 is WNHNN and CDR2 is SYGVQD (reference sequence). The CDR3 DNA follows: TGCGCCAGCAGCTACGACCTGAGGACACCCCTCCACTTT. This sequence encodes CASSYDLRTPLHF.

The chain couples TRBV11-2 to TRBJ2-7; TRBD1 might be the D (6 bases). Germline-derived CDR1 and CDR2 are SGHAT and FQNNGV. The CDR3 has 16 residues. Trimming cost V 1 base and J 0 bases, with 13 bases left between them. The CDR3 sequence: CASSLVYRVDSYEQYF. The CDR3 nucleotides are TGTGCCAGCAGCTTAGTATACAGGGTGGACTCCTACGAGCAGTACTTC.

The chain combines TRBV4-1 with TRBJ2-1, with 11 bases aligning to TRBD2. The J segment lost 7 bases and the V segment lost 5 bases, leaving 7 bases of the junction unmatched. Germline CDR1 reads MGHRA; CDR2 reads YSYEKL. The CDR3 spans 15 residues. The CDR3 sequence is CASSLGLAEGNEQFF. The DNA of the CDR3 is TGCGCCAGCAGCTTGGGACTAGCGGAAGGGAATGAGCAGTTCTTC.

In this sample, this clone turned up a few times. The CDR3 sequence: CASSRGTEAFF. The CDR3 region has the DNA TGCGCCAGCAGCCGAGGTACTGAAGCTTTCTTT. The rearrangement uses TRBV4-1 and TRBJ1-1; no reliable D call. The CDR3 length is 11 residues. Trimming removed 4 bases from V and 5 bases from J, with 5 bases in between. Germline assignment: CDR1 MGHRA and CDR2 YSYEKL.

This rearrangement joins TRBV9 to TRBJ2-3; possible D gene TRBD2, 6 bases. Germline V gene sequence: CDR1 SGDLS, CDR2 YYNGEE. This CDR3 is 14 amino acids long. Trimming removed 3 bases from V and 2 bases from J, with 10 bases in between. CDR3 nucleotide sequence: TGTGCCAGCAGCGCTTTAGCGGACACAGATACGCAGTATTTT. Protein product: CASSALADTDTQYF.

V and J are TRBV19 and TRBJ2-3; 10 bases align to TRBD2. V lost 3 bases and J lost 5; bases outside the gene matches: 2. Germline CDR1 and CDR2: LNHDA and SQIVND (reference sequence). This CDR3 comprises 14 residues. The CDR3 reads CASSIPSGGDTQYF. CDR3 bases: TGTGCCAGTAGTATCCCTAGCGGGGGAGATACGCAGTATTTT.

This rearrangement joins TRBV6-5 to TRBJ1-3; 7 bases line up with TRBD1. The trim removed 5 bases at V and 4 bases at J, leaving 8 bases unmatched. The CDR3 is 15 amino acids. Germline-derived CDR1 and CDR2 are MNHEY and SVGAGI. In DNA form, the CDR3 reads TGTGCCAGCAGTCAAGACAGGGTACCAGGAAACACCATATATTTT. This sequence encodes CASSQDRVPGNTIYF.

This clone appeared a few times. This CDR3 is CASSGTGGLGTQYF. The DNA of the CDR3 is TGTGCCAGCAGTGGGACAGGCGGCCTGGGGACCCAGTACTTC. The V gene is TRBV25-1, the J gene TRBJ2-5; 7 positions agree with TRBD1. The CDR3 has 14 residues. Germline CDR1 is MGHDK and CDR2 is SYGVNS. V gave up 4 bases and J gave up 7 bases; unmatched junction bases: 9.

The chain is built from TRBV28 and TRBJ1-4, with D perhaps matching TRBD1 (5 bases). The CDR3 has 20 amino acids. The germline CDR1 and CDR2 sequences are MDHEN and SYDVKM. V was cut by 3 bases and J by 0 bases, with 23 bases left in between. The CDR3 nucleotides are TGTGCCAGCAGTTTGTCCAGGGAGGAGGACCTCCTTGCAACTAATGAAAAACTGTTTTTT. Protein sequence: CASSLSREEDLLATNEKLFF. The whole variable domain, filled in from reference TRBV28 and TRBJ1-4, reads DVKVTQSSRYLVKRTGEKVFLECVQDMDHENMFWYRQDPGLGLRLIYFSYDVKMKEKGDIPEGYSVSREKKERFSLILESASTNQTSMYLCASSLSREEDLLATNEKLFFGSGTQLSVL.